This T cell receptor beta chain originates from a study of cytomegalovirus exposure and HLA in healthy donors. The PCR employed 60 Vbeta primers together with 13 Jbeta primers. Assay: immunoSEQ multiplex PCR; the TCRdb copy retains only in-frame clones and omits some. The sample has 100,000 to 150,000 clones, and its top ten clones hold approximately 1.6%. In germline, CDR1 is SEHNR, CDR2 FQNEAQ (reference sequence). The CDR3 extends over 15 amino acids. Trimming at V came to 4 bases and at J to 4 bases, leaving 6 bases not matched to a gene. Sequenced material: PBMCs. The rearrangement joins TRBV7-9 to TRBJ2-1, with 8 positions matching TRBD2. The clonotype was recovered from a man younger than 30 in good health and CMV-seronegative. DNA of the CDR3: TGTGCCAGCAGCTCCGAGACTAGCGCGTACAATGAGCAGTTCTTC. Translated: CASSSETSAYNEQFF. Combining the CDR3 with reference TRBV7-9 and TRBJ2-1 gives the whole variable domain DTGVSQNPRHKITKRGQNVTFRCDPISEHNRLYWYRQTLGQGPEFLTYFQNEAQLEKSRLLSDRFSAERPKGSFSTLEIQRTEQGDSAMYLCASSSETSAYNEQFFGPGTRLTVL.